This note documents a single T cell receptor (beta chain) sequence. This table comes from immunoSEQ multiplex PCR, and its TCRdb copy is limited to in-frame clones, with some not included. The sample lists a few hundred thousand clones; about 85% were seen once. V lost 1 base to trimming and J lost 5 bases; unmatched junction nucleotides: 7. The CDR3 length is 16 residues. Germline V gene data show CDR1 as KGHSH and CDR2 as LQKENI. This specimen comes from a study of blood T cell repertoires in COVID-19. Specimen: peripheral blood. This clonotype was sampled from a woman younger than 35 who had recovered from COVID-19. The V and J genes are TRBV18 and TRBJ1-5, with 8 bases matching TRBD1. In nucleotides, the CDR3 is TGTGCCAGCTCACCACTGGCAGGCAGGGGGCATCAGCCCCAGCATTTT. It codes for CASSPLAGRGHQPQHF.